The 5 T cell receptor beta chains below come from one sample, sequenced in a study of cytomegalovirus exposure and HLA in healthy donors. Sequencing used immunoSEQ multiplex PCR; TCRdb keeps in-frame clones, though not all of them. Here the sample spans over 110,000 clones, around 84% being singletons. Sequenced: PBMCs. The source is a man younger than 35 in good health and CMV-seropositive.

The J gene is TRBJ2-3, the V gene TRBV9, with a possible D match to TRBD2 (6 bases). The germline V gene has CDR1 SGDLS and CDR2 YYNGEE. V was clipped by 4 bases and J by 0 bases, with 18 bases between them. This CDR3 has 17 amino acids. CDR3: CASSPRRGTVSTDTQYF. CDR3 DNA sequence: TGTGCCAGCAGCCCCCGCCGGGGGACCGTGAGCACAGATACGCAGTATTTT.

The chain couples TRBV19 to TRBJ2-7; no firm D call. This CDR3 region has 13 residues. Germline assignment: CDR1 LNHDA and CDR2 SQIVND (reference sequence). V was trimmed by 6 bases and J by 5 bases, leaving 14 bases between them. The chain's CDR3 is CASSSPVGDEQYF. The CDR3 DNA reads TGTGCCAGTAGCAGCCCGGTGGGCGACGAGCAGTACTTC.

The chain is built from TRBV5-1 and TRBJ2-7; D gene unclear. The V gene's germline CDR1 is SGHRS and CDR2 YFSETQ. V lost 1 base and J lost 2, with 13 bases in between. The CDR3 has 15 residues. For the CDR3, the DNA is TGCGCCAGCAGCTTGAACTCAGCAGGTCCCTACGAGCAGTACTTC. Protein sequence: CASSLNSAGPYEQYF.

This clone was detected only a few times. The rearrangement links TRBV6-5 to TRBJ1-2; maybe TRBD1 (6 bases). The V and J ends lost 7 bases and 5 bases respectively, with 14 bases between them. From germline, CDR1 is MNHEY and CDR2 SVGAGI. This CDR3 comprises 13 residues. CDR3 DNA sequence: TGTGCCAGCAAGCGGGGGCCGGATTATGGCTACACCTTC. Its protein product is CASKRGPDYGYTF.

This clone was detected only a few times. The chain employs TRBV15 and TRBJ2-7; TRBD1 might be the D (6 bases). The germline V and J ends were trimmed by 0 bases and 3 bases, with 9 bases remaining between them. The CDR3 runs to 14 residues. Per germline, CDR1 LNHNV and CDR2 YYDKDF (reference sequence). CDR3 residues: CATSRDKGVYEQYF. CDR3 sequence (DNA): TGTGCCACCAGCAGAGACAAGGGGGTCTACGAGCAGTACTTC.